Listed below are T cell receptor beta chains from one sample, sequenced in a study of regulatory T cells in long-lasting Graves disease. TCRdb analysed the multiplex PCR reads with MiXCR anew, one entry per CDR3 protein. The sample consists of fewer than 650,000 distinct CDR3 sequences, less than 20% of them appearing once. Separately, the same data were catalogued under a study of T cells in Graves' hyperthyroidism and ophthalmopathy.

The sample in question was peripheral blood mononuclear cells (PBMCs), obtained at new diagnosis, from a patient treated with antithyroid drugs. The source is a woman in her 30s with Graves disease. The CDR3 runs from the conserved cysteine through the conserved F or W. A D gene is named only where the DNA matches it firmly. Clone sizes are given selectively: once, few, many, or a class where the clone is expanded.

d_gene | j_gene | v_gene | abundance | len | CDR3nt | CDR3aa
- | TRBJ2-7 | TRBV6-1 | many | 14 | TGTGCCAGCAGGAGGGGCACGGAAAGGGGCGAGCAGTACTTC | CASRRGTERGEQYF
- | TRBJ1-1 | TRBV29-1 | many | 12 | TGCAGCGTCTTGACAGGAGGTACTGAAGCTTTCTTT | CSVLTGGTEAFF
- | TRBJ1-2 | TRBV12-3/TRBV12-4 | many | 13 | TGTGCCAGCAGTTCTCCATCCCGCTATGGCTACACCTTC | CASSSPSRYGYTF
- | TRBJ1-1 | TRBV3-1 | many | 13 | TGTGCCAGCAGCCGGAGGGGTATTGGTGAAGCTTTCTTT | CASSRRGIGEAFF
- | TRBJ2-1 | TRBV11-3 | - | 15 | TGTGCCAGCAGCGGACGGCTTGGGTCCTACAATGAGCAGTTCTTC | CASSGRLGSYNEQFF
- | TRBJ1-2 | TRBV15 | many | 13 | TGTGCCACCAGCAGAGGGCTCAACTATGGCTACACCTTC | CATSRGLNYGYTF
- | TRBJ2-3 | TRBV18 | - | 17 | TGTGCCAGCTCACCAGTTAGTCCTGGCTTATACACAGATACGCAGTATTTT | CASSPVSPGLYTDTQYF
- | TRBJ1-3 | TRBV6-1 | many | 13 | TGTGCCAGCAGCCCCATCACTGGAAACACCATATATTTT | CASSPITGNTIYF
- | TRBJ2-7 | TRBV7-2 | many | 14 | TGTGCCAGCAGTCCTCCCGGGACCTCCTACGAGCAGTACTTC | CASSPPGTSYEQYF
- | TRBJ1-1 | TRBV24-1 | many | 14 | TGTGCCACCAGTAGTCACAGGGCGGATACTGAAGCTTTCTTT | CATSSHRADTEAFF
- | TRBJ1-2 | TRBV2 | many | 13 | TGTGCCAGCAGTCTTACTTCGCCGTATGGCTACACCTTC | CASSLTSPYGYTF
- | TRBJ2-1 | TRBV3-1 | - | 15 | TGTGCCAGCAGCCCGTTTGGGGGGGCGAGGAATGAGCAGTTCTTC | CASSPFGGARNEQFF
TRBD2 | TRBJ2-1 | TRBV12-3/TRBV12-4 | many | 11 | TGTGCCAGCCGGGGGGGAGATGAGCAGTTCTTC | CASRGGDEQFF
- | TRBJ1-1 | TRBV7-9 | many | 12 | TGTGCCAGCAGCTTAGGGTGGGAAGAAGCTTTCTTT | CASSLGWEEAFF
- | TRBJ2-1 | TRBV7-2 | - | 15 | TGTGCCAGCAGCTTAAGGAGGCTCTCCTACAATGAGCAGTTCTTC | CASSLRRLSYNEQFF
TRBD1 | TRBJ2-2 | TRBV5-1 | few | 16 | TGCGCCAGCAGCTGGGGACAGGGGGGAAAAACCGGGGAGCTGTTTTTT | CASSWGQGGKTGELFF
TRBD1 | TRBJ2-6 | TRBV19 | - | 16 | TGTGCCAGTATCGGGACAGGGGTAGCTGGGGCCAACGTCCTGACTTTC | CASIGTGVAGANVLTF
TRBD1 | TRBJ2-3 | TRBV7-3 | many | 16 | TGTGCCAGCAGCTACGGACAGGGGGCTTCCGGAGATACGCAGTATTTT | CASSYGQGASGDTQYF